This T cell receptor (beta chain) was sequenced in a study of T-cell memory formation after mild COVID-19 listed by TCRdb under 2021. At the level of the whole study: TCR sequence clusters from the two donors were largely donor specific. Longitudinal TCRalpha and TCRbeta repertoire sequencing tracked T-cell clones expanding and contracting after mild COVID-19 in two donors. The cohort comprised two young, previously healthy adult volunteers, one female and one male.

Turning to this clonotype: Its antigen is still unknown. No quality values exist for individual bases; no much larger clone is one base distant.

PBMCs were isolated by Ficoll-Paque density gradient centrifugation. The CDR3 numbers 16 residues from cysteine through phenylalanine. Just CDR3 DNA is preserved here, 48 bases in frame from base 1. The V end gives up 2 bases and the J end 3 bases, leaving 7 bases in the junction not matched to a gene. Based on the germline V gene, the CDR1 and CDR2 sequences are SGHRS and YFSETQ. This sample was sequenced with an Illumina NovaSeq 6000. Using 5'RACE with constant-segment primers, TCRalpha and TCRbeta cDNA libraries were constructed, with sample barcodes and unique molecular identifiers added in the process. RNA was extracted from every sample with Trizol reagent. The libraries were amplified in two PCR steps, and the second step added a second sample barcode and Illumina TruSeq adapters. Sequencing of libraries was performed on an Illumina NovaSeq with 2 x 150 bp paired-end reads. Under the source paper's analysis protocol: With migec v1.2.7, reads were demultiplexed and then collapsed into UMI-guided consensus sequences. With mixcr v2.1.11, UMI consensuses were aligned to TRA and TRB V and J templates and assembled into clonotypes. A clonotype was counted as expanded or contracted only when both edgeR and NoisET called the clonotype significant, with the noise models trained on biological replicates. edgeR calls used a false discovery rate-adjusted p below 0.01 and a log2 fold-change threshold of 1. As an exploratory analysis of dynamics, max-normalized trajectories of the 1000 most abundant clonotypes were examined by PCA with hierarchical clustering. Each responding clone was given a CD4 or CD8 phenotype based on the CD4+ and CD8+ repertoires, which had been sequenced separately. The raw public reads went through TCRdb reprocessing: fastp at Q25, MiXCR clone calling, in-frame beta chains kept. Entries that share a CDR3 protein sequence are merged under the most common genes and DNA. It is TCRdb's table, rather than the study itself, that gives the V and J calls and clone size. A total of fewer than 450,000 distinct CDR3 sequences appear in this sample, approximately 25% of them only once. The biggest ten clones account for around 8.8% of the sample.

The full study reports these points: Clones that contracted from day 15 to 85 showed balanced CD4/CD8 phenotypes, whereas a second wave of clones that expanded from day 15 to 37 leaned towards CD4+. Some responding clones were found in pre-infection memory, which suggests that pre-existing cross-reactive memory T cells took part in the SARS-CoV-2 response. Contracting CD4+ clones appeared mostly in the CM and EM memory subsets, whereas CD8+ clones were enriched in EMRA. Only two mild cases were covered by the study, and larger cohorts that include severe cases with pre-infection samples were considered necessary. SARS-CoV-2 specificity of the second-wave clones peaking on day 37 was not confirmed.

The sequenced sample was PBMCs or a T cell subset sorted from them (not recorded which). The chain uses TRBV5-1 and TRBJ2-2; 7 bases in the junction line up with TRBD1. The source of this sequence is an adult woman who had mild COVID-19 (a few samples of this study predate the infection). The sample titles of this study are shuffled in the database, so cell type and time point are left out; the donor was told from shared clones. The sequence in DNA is TGCGCCAGCAGCTTCGGGGAACAGGGGTACACCGGGGAGCTGTTTTTT. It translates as CASSFGEQGYTGELFF.